The subject of this entry is one T cell receptor (beta chain). In the authors' workflow: Estimation of nucleated cell counts was performed using reference gene primer amplification. Method: immunoSEQ multiplex PCR; TCRdb's copy keeps in-frame clones and lacks some. The DNA was the basis for D and trimming; V, J and clone size are from that table. The sample carries roughly 200,000 clones, about 90% recorded once. These data originate in a study of blood T cell repertoires in COVID-19. Turning to the study itself: There were acute and convalescent COVID-19 samples, and they came from the United States, Italy and Spain. Sources were T cells, B-cell-depleted T cells, or PBMCs; the material itself was cDNA or gDNA.

The CDR3 extends over 14 amino acids. V gave up 4 bases and J gave up 8 bases, with 17 bases separating them. Germline CDR1 is LNHDA and CDR2 is SQIVND (reference sequence). This sequence originates from a man younger than 35 with active or convalescent COVID-19. The sample was peripheral blood. The chain has TRBV19 and TRBJ1-2; TRBD1 might be the D (6 bases). The CDR3 protein is CASSTQGRTGGYTF. CDR3 in DNA: TGTGCCAGTAGTACCCAGGGGCGTACGGGAGGCTACACCTTC.